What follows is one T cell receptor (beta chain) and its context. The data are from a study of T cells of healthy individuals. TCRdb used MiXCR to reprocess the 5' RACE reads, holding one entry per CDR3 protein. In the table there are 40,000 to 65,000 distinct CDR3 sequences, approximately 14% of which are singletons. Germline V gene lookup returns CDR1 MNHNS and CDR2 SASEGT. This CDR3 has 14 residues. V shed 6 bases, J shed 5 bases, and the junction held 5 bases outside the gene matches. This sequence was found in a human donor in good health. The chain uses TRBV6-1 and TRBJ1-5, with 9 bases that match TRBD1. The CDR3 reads CASSSGTGYQPQHF. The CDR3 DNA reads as TGTGCCAGCAGCTCCGGGACAGGGTATCAGCCCCAGCATTTT.